This T cell receptor (beta chain) is from a study of blood T cells in healthy people across ages. Study as a whole: Per two T cells, about one barcoded beta molecule was captured through template switching.

As for this clonotype: Its specificity is not known.

Whole-study findings and limits: A conclusive naive versus antigen-experienced comparison was prevented by the unsorted PBMCs.

For the second PCR, which ran for about 7 to 11 cycles, a sample-barcoded 5' primer and a J-beta primer mix were used. Researchers report that a template-switch adaptor with 12 random nucleotides tagged each cDNA molecule. TCRdb reanalysed the 5' RACE reads using MiXCR and keeps one entry per CDR3 protein. This sample has hundreds of thousands of distinct CDR3 sequences, with 56% found just once. This clonotype originated in a man aged 35-49 years in good health. Sequenced input: blood.

DNA of the CDR3: TGTGCCAGCAGTCAAAGGGGAGATTCCTACAATGAGCAGTACTTC. This codes for CASSQRGDSYNEQYF. J is TRBJ2-1 and V is TRBV7-3; perhaps D is TRBD1 or TRBD2 (5 bases each). The DNA end lines up better with TRBJ2-7; the J call may be wrong. Per the germline V gene, CDR1 is SGHTA and CDR2 is FQGTGA. The CDR3 has 15 amino acids.